A single T cell receptor beta chain is shown here with its context. The data belong to a study of cytomegalovirus exposure and HLA in healthy donors. Germline values: CDR1 SGHNT, CDR2 YYREEE (reference sequence). The CDR3 totals 13 residues. 13 Jbeta primers and 60 Vbeta primers were used for the PCR. The data were produced by immunoSEQ multiplex PCR, yet TCRdb's version contains in-frame clones alone and is incomplete. This sample has 60,000 to 65,000 clones, with roughly 77% found just once. This TCR was recovered from a woman between 35 and 50 years old in good health and CMV-seropositive. Source material: PBMCs. V usage is TRBV5-4 and J usage is TRBJ2-5, with D possibly being TRBD2 (5 bases). The J call is doubtful: the DNA matches TRBJ2-7 better. CDR3 region: CASSLRGEHEQYF. The CDR3 DNA reads as TGTGCCAGCAGCTTGCGTGGGGAGCACGAGCAGTACTTC.